This T cell receptor (beta chain) was captured in a study of control samples from healthy donors and cancer patients. Produced via immunoSEQ multiplex PCR; TCRdb's table is partial and in-frame only. The sample yields approximately 130,000 clones, around 90% seen once. The CDR3 length is 16 residues. With 4 bases clipped from V and 8 bases from J, the junction kept 7 bases outside the gene matches. CDR1 is MNHNS and CDR2 is SASEGT in the germline V gene. The TCR sequence derives from a man in his forties or fifties in good health. The chain has TRBV6-1 and TRBJ1-6, with 11 bases aligning to TRBD1. Sequencing was done on a sample of blood. The CDR3 here is CASSVIWTGGDSPLHF. In DNA, the CDR3 is TGTGCCAGCAGTGTAATTTGGACAGGGGGCGATTCACCCCTCCACTTT.